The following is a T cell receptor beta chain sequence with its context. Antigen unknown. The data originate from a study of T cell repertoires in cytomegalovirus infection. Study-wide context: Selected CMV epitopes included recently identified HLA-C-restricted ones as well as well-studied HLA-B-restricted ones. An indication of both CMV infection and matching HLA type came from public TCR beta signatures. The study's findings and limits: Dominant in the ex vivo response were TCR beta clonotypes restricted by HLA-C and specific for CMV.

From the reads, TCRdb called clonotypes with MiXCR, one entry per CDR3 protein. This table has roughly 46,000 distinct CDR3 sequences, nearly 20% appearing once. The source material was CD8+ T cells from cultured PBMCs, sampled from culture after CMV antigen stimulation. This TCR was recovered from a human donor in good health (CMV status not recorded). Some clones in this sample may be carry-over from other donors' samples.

In nucleotides, the CDR3 is TGTGCCAGCAGCTTATCGAAAGGTTATAACTATGGCTACACCTTC. It is translated as CASSLSKGYNYGYTF. The V and J genes are TRBV13 and TRBJ1-2; D gene ambiguous. Germline assignment: CDR1 PRHDT and CDR2 FYEKMQ (reference sequence). The CDR3 sequence is 15 residues long. Trimming took off 2 bases at V and 1 base at J, with 11 bases between the two ends.